This T cell receptor beta chain originates from a study of OX40 agonist ivuxolimab in advanced cancers. The table came from immunoSEQ multiplex PCR; TCRdb's copy has only in-frame clones and leaves some out. Of roughly 80,000 clones in the sample, roughly 88% were seen once. Germline CDR1 reads MDHEN; CDR2 reads SYDVKM. V lost 8 bases to trimming and J lost 4 bases, with 20 bases between them. This CDR3 is built from 15 residues. The sequencing used CD4+ or CD8+ T cells sorted from blood, collected in a trial of the OX40 agonist ivuxolimab. This chain uses TRBV28 with TRBJ2-5; D is possibly TRBD1 (6 bases). This TCR was sampled from an adult with an advanced solid tumor such as melanoma, head and neck, liver or kidney cancer. DNA for the CDR3: TGTGCCAGCCCCCAAACGGGACACCCTCGAGAGACCCAGTACTTC. This sequence encodes CASPQTGHPRETQYF.